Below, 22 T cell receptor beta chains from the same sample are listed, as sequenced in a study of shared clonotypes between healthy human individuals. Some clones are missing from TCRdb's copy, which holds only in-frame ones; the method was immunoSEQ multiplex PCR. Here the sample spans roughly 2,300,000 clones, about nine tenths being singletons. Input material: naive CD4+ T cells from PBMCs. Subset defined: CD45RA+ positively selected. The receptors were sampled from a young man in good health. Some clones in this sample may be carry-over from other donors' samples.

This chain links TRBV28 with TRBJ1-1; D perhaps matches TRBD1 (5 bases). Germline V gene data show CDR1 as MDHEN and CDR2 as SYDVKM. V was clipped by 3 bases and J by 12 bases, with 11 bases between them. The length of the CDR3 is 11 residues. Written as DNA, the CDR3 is TGTGCCAGCAGTTTCGGGGGGAGGCCTTTCTTT. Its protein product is CASSFGGRPFF.

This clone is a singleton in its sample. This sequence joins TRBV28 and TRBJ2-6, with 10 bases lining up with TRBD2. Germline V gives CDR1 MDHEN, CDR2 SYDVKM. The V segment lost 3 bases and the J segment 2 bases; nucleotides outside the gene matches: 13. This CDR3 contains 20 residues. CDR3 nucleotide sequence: TGTGCCAGCAGTTTCCGGCTAGCGGGGGCGGGCGGTCCTGGGGCCAACGTCCTGACTTTC. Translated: CASSFRLAGAGGPGANVLTF.

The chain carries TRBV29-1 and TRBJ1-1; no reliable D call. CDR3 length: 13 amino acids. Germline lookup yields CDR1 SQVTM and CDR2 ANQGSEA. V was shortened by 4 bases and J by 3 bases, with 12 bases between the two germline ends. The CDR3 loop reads CSVGARLDTEAFF. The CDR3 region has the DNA TGCAGCGTTGGTGCGCGACTGGACACTGAAGCTTTCTTT. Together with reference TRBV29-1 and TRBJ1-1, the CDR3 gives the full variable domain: SAVISQKPSRDICQRGTSLTIQCQVDSQVTMMFWYRQQPGQSLTLIATANQGSEATYESGFVIDKFPISRPNLTFSTLTVSNMSPEDSSIYLCSVGARLDTEAFFGQGTRLTVV.

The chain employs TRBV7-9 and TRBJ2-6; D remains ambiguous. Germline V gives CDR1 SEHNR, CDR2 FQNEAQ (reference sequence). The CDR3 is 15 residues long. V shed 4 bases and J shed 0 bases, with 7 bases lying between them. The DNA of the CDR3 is TGTGCCAGCAGCTCGTCACACTCTGGGGCCAACGTCCTGACTTTC. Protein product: CASSSSHSGANVLTF.

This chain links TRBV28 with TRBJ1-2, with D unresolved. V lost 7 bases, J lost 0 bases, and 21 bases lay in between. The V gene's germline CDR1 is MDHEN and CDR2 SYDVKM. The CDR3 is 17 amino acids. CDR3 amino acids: CASKAPPFRTANYGYTF. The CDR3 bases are TGTGCCAGCAAAGCCCCCCCTTTTAGGACTGCTAACTATGGCTACACCTTC.

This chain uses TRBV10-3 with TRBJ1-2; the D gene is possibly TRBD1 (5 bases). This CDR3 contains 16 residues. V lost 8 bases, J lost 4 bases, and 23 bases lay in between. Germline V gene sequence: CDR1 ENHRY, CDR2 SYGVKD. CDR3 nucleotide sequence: TGTGCCATCCAGCCCTTCCTTCGGGACGGCCTCTATGGCTACACCTTC. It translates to CAIQPFLRDGLYGYTF.

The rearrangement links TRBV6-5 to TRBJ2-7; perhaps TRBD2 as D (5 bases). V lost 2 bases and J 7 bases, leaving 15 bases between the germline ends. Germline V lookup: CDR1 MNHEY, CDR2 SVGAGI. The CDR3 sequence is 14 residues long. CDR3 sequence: CASSYSVPPGEQYF. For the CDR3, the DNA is TGTGCCAGCAGTTACAGCGTCCCCCCGGGAGAGCAGTACTTC.

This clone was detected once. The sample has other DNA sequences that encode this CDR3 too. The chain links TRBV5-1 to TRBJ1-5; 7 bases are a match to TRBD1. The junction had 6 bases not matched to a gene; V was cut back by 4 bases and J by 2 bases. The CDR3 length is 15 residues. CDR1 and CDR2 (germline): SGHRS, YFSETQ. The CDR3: CASSPQGGGNQPQHF. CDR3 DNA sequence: TGCGCCAGCAGCCCCCAGGGGGGGGGCAATCAGCCCCAGCATTTT.

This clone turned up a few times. In DNA, the CDR3 is TGTGCCAGCAGCCCAAGTCGAATGAACACTGAAGCTTTCTTT. This gives the protein CASSPSRMNTEAFF. The V and J genes are TRBV6-5 and TRBJ1-1; D gene ambiguous. CDR3 length: 14 amino acids. Trimming shortened V by 6 bases and J by 0 bases, and 11 bases separated the two germline ends. Germline CDR1 reads MNHEY; CDR2 reads SVGAGI.

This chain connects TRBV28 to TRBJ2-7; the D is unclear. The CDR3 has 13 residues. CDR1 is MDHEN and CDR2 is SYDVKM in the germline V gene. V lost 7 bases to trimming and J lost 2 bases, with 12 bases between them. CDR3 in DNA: TGTGCCAGCACCTTGGTTGGGACCTACGAGCAGTACTTC. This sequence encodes CASTLVGTYEQYF.

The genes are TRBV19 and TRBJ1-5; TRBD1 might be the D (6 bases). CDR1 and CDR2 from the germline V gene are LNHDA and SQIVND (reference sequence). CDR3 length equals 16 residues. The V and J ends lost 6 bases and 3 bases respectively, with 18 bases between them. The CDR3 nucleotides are TGTGCCAGTAGCCAAGGGGGGAGAGTGATCAATCAGCCCCAGCATTTT. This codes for CASSQGGRVINQPQHF. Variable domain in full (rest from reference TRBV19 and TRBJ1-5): DGGITQSPKYLFRKEGQNVTLSCEQNLNHDAMYWYRQDPGQGLRLIYYSQIVNDFQKGDIAEGYSVSREKKESFPLTVTSAQKNPTAFYLCASSQGGRVINQPQHFGDGTRLSIL.

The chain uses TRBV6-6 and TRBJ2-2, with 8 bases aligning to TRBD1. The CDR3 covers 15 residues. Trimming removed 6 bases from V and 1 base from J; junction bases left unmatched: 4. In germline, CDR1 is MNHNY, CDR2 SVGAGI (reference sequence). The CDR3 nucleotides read TGTGCCAGCAGACCCGGACAGGGGAACACCGGGGAGCTGTTTTTT. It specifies CASRPGQGNTGELFF.

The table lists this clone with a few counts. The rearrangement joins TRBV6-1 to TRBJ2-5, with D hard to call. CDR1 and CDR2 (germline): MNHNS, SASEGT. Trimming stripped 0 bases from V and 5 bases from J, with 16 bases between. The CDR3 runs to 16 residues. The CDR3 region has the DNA TGTGCCAGCAGTGAAGCGGGTGGGGTCCGGTGGGAGACCCAGTACTTC. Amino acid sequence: CASSEAGGVRWETQYF.

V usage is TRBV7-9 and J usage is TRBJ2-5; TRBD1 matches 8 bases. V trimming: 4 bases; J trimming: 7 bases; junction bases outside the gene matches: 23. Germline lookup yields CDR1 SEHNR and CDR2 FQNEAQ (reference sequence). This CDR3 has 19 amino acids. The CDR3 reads CASSSPTRQGASHGGTQYF. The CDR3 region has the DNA TGTGCCAGCAGCTCCCCTACTCGGCAGGGGGCTTCCCATGGCGGGACCCAGTACTTC.

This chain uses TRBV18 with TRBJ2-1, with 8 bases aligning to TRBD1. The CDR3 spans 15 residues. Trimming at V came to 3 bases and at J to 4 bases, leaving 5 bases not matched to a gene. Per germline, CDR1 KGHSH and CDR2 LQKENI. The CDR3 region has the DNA TGTGCCAGCTCACCGACAGGGGTTACGTACAATGAGCAGTTCTTC. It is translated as CASSPTGVTYNEQFF.

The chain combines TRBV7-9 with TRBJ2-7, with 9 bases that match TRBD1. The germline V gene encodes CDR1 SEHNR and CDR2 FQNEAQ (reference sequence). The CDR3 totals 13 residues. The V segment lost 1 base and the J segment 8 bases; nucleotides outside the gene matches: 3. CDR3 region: CASSLVGQGKQYF. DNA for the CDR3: TGTGCCAGCAGCTTAGTGGGACAGGGAAAGCAGTACTTC.

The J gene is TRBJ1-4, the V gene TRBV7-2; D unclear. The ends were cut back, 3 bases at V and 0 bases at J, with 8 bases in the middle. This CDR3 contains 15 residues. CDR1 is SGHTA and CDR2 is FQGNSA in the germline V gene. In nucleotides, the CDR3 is TGTGCCAGCAGCTTGCAGGTTGCAACTAATGAAAAACTGTTTTTT. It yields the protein CASSLQVATNEKLFF.

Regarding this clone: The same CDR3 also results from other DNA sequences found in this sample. CDR3 sequence: CASSRVSGNTIYF. The CDR3 coding sequence is TGTGCCAGTAGCAGGGTTTCTGGAAACACCATATATTTT. This chain joins TRBV19 and TRBJ1-3; a possible D gene is TRBD1 (5 bases). Germline V CDR1 and CDR2: LNHDA, SQIVND (reference sequence). There are 13 residues in the CDR3. Trimming pared 6 bases from V and 1 base from J, leaving 7 bases between.

Here the CDR3 reads CASSPGLGAGGELFF. CDR3 coding DNA: TGTGCCAGCAGCCCGGGACTAGGGGCAGGCGGGGAGCTGTTTTTT. The J gene is TRBJ2-2, the V gene TRBV9; 8 positions match TRBD2. V lost 4 bases and J lost 7; bases outside the gene matches: 9. CDR3 length: 15 amino acids. Germline V CDR1 and CDR2: SGDLS, YYNGEE. The variable domain in full, completed from reference TRBV9 and TRBJ2-2, reads DSGVTQTPKHLITATGQRVTLRCSPRSGDLSVYWYQQSLDQGLQFLIQYYNGEERAKGNILERFSAQQFPDLHSELNLSSLELGDSALYFCASSPGLGAGGELFFGEGSRLTVL.

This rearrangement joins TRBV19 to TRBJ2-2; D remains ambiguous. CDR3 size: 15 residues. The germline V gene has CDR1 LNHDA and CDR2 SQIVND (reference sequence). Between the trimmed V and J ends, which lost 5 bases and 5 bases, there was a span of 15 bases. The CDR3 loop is CASSFGSGWTGELFF. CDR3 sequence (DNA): TGTGCCAGTAGTTTCGGATCCGGGTGGACCGGGGAGCTGTTTTTT.

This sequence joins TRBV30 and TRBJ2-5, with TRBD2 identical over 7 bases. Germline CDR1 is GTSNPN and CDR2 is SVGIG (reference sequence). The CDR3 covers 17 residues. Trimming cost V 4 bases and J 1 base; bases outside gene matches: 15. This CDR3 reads CAWTPGWLAVSQETQYF. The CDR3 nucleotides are TGTGCCTGGACCCCGGGGTGGCTAGCGGTATCCCAAGAGACCCAGTACTTC.

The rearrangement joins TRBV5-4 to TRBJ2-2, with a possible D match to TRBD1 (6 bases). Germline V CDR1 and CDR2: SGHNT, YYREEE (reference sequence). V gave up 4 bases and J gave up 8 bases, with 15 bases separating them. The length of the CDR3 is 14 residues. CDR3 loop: CASSQATGTGELFF. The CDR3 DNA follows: TGTGCCAGCAGCCAAGCAACCGGGACAGGGGAGCTGTTTTTT.